This T cell receptor (beta chain) stems from a study of type 1 and type 2 diabetes patients (dated by TCRdb to about 2016). Describing the broader study: Under 10 type 1 diabetes patients, a few type 2 diabetes patients and six or seven nondiabetic controls were recruited in China to form the cohort. Throughout the study, CD4 or CD8 MicroBeads on MACS columns were used to positively select CD4+ and CD8+ T cells from PBMCs. The whole study generated around 19,000,000 paired-end reads. The study used high-throughput sequencing to profile TCRbeta repertoires and compare individuals with type 1 diabetes, type 2 diabetes and no diabetes. For the type 1 diabetes patients, the type 2 diabetes patients acted as a disease comparison group. Comparing roughly 22-cycle and roughly 23-cycle amplification showed similar V gene usage, suggesting similar primer efficiencies and random PCR bias. The TCRbeta libraries underwent paired-end sequencing on Illumina HiSeq 2000 or MiSeq instruments.

To note about this clonotype: The antigen this receptor binds is unknown. The input lacks base qualities; no much larger clone sits a single base away.

Broad study findings and their caveats: The study groups were not matched for age and gender, which could bias interpretation. High diversity was shown by type 2 diabetes repertoires, and the diversity was significantly greater than that of type 1 diabetes repertoires in both CD4+ and CD8+ T cells. Only a few highly-expanded CD4+ clones (median one) were found in type 2 diabetes patients, and these clones made up a median about 3.7% of reads. V and J gene usage patterns of type 2 diabetes and control samples were highly correlated, averaging around 0.97 between samples. Because only a limited number of T2D and control samples were sequenced, some T1D-only HECs might also be present in more T2D or control samples.

The instrument given in TCRdb is Illumina MiSeq. TCRbeta CDR3 amplification used genomic DNA from the sorted T cell subsets as template. The TCRbeta CDR3 region was amplified by multiplex PCR with 30 forward and 13 reverse primers. AMPure XP beads were used to purify the PCR products, after which a second approximately 25-cycle PCR added indices and adaptors. Before sequencing, the QIAquick Gel Extraction Kit was used to gel-purify the libraries. Per the original workflow: Paired-end reads were merged using FLASH and were aligned with IgBLAST to IMGT V, D and J germline references. Reads with below 70% alignment identity to germline references were discarded, leaving roughly 11 million reads study-wide. CDR3 boundaries, reading frame and productivity were assigned following IMGT definitions. Highly-expanded clones were defined as clones at or above 1% of reads, and diversity was measured by normalized Shannon entropy. Group differences in Shannon entropy were tested with unpaired two-tailed t-tests. TCRdb reprocessing: public reads trimmed at Q25 with fastp, clones called with MiXCR, in-frame beta chains kept. Each entry merges the rows of one CDR3 protein and shows their most common DNA and genes. The V and J calls and clone size are TCRdb's, not the authors'. In this sample the table shows fewer than 300,000 distinct CDR3 sequences, roughly 48% of which occur a single time. The top ten constitute around 15% of the sample.

In the germline V gene (reference sequence), CDR1 corresponds to LNHDA and CDR2 to SQIVND. Ends trimmed: V by 9 bases, J by 9 bases; bases unmatched to a gene: 11. The CDR3 holds 14 amino acids from the cysteine to the phenylalanine. Left in the record is the CDR3 DNA by itself, 42 bases read in frame from the first base. Standard classification criteria for type 1 or type 2 diabetes were met by all diabetic patients, and glucose and C-peptide were assessed by WHO-recommended methods. Exclusion applied to any donor with other autoimmune diseases or infections within the previous four weeks. From each participant, ten milliliters of peripheral blood were collected. PBMCs were isolated with LymphoPrep density separation.

The V gene is TRBV19 and the J gene is TRBJ1-6, with 7 bases matching TRBD1. This receptor was obtained from a man aged 18-30 years with type 2 diabetes. Material for sequencing was peripheral blood mononuclear cells (PBMCs). The DNA sequence is TGTGCCAGCAGTGCGGAGACAGGGACTTCACCCCTCCACTTT. It is translated as CASSAETGTSPLHF.